The present T cell receptor (beta chain) was sequenced within a study of cytomegalovirus exposure and HLA in healthy donors. The PCR was carried out with 60 Vbeta primers and 13 Jbeta primers. Clones were read by immunoSEQ multiplex PCR, and TCRdb kept only the in-frame ones, dropping some. The data contain roughly 180,000 clones, approximately 80% of them singletons. General study points: When analyzed later, the rates of TCR association showed variation by HLA locus, with DRB1 the most and HLA-C the fewest. In an earlier analysis, about 87% or about 30%: the productive usage of most TCR beta V segments.

A word on this clone: Antigen specificity is unknown.

This receptor was obtained from a woman younger than 45 in good health and CMV-seropositive. Sample: PBMCs.

CDR3 sequence reads: CASNPLLSSGYTF. CDR3 DNA: TGTGCCAGCAATCCCCTTCTGTCTTCCGGCTACACCTTC. The chain links TRBV6-1 to TRBJ1-2; no clear D gene. Germline CDR1 reads MNHNS; CDR2 reads SASEGT. The CDR3 runs 13 residues. The V end lost 7 bases, the J end lost 8 bases, and 17 bases lay between the germline ends.